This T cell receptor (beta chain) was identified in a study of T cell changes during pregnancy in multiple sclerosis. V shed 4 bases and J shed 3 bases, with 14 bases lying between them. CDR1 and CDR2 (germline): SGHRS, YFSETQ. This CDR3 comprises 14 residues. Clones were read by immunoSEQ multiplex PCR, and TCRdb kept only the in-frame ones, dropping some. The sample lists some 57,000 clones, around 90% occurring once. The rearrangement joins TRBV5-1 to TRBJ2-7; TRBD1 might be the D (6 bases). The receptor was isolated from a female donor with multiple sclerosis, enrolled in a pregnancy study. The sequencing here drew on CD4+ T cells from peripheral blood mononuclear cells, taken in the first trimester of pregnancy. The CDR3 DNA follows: TGCGCCAGCAGCCCCGGCCCACAGGGCTACGAGCAGTACTTC. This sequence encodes CASSPGPQGYEQYF. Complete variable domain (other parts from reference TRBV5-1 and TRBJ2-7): KAGVTQTPRYLIKTRGQQVTLSCSPISGHRSVSWYQQTPGQGLQFLFEYFSETQRNKGNFPGRFSGRQFSNSRSEMNVSTLELGDSALYLCASSPGPQGYEQYFGPGTRLTVT.